This T cell receptor (beta chain) was found in a study of Ad26.COV2.S vaccination and SARS-CoV-2 variants. Notes on the study in general: Possible underestimation of total T cell responses by the TCR breadth and depth analyses was noted.

Documented treatment: 15 to 20 received Ad26.COV2.S at low or high dose, single or two shots; five or six received placebo; per-sample allocation not given. It was on day 63 after the first vaccine or placebo injection that samples were taken. Sequencing used immunoSEQ multiplex PCR; TCRdb keeps in-frame clones, though not all of them. Of approximately 410,000 clones listed, roughly 90% are singletons. Regarding this clone: What it binds is unknown.

The sequencing here drew on peripheral blood, taken in a trial of Ad26.COV2.S vaccine versus placebo. The receptor was isolated from a person between 18 and 60 years old who received the Ad26.COV2.S COVID-19 vaccine or a placebo.

CDR3 sequence reads: CASSTLGQGPFYGYTF. CDR3 nucleotide sequence: TGTGCCAGTAGCACCCTGGGACAGGGGCCTTTCTATGGCTACACCTTC. This chain connects TRBV19 to TRBJ1-2; 10 bases align to TRBD1. The germline V gene has CDR1 LNHDA and CDR2 SQIVND (reference sequence). The CDR3 has 16 residues. Germline trimming cut 6 bases from V and 4 bases from J; bases unmatched to any gene: 11.